The source of this T cell receptor (beta chain) is a study of shared clonotypes between healthy human individuals. The CDR3 consists of 14 residues. V shed 5 bases and J shed 3 bases, with 14 bases lying between them. CDR1 and CDR2 (germline): KGHSH, LQKENI. The donor population consisted of healthy HIV-negative adults with no recent acute infections or vaccinations. Here immunoSEQ multiplex PCR was the method, and the copy in TCRdb shows in-frame clones only, minus some. Among millions of clones listed, approximately 93% were seen once. The receptor was isolated from a man aged 18 to 35 in good health. Some clones in this sample may be carry-over from other donors' samples. V gene TRBV18 combines with J gene TRBJ2-7; tentatively, D is TRBD1 (6 bases). The specimen was naive CD4+ T cells from PBMCs. Specified subset: CD45RA+ positively selected. CDR3 loop: CASSSTYRDYEQYF. As DNA, the CDR3 is TGTGCCAGCTCATCTACTTACAGGGACTACGAGCAGTACTTC. Drawing the rest from reference TRBV18 and TRBJ2-7, the complete variable domain is NAGVMQNPRHLVRRRGQEARLRCSPMKGHSHVYWYRQLPEEGLKFMVYLQKENIIDESGMPKERFSAEFPKEGPSILRIQQVVRGDSAAYFCASSSTYRDYEQYFGPGTRLTVT.